This TCR beta chain is drawn from a study of T-cell reconstitution after alpha-beta-depleted transplantation in children. Molecular barcoding with unique molecular identifiers was used for the TCRbeta library. Via MiXCR, TCRdb re-called the PCR reads, giving one row per CDR3 protein. This table has around 440,000 distinct CDR3 sequences, over 9.5% appearing once. CDR1 MDHEN and CDR2 SYDVKM come from the germline V gene. The CDR3 contains 13 residues. V gave up 7 bases and J gave up 8 bases, with 14 bases separating them. Study outcomes and limitations: Recipient T cells and thymic progenitors that survived gave rise to the high TCRbeta diversity observed at day 60 in some patients.

This clonotype showed up many times. The antigen remains undetermined. The chain links TRBV28 to TRBJ1-4; no reliable D call. The specimen was PBMCs, collected before TCRalphabeta/CD19-depleted stem cell transplant. This TCR came from a child under 10 years old with inherited bone marrow failure, due to receive a stem cell transplant. The chain's CDR3 is CASKTVRWEKLFF. The CDR3, as DNA: TGTGCCAGCAAGACGGTTCGGTGGGAAAAACTGTTTTTT.